This is a list of T cell receptor beta chains from one sample in a study of T cell responses to AZD1222 COVID-19 vaccine. Measured with immunoSEQ multiplex PCR; TCRdb has only the in-frame clones, and not every one. The sample includes about 130,000 clones, roughly 93% seen only once; the top ten take approximately 3.4%. The sample in question was peripheral blood, obtained on day 0 of AZD1222 vaccination. These receptors were collected from an adult in good health. The CDR3 runs from the conserved cysteine through the conserved F or W. D genes are given only for firm matches. A clone size is listed for some rows: how often the clone was seen (once, few, many), or a class if it is expanded.

d_call	cdr3_length	clone_size	v_call	j_call	cdr3_aa	cdr3_nt
.	16	.	TRBV7-9	TRBJ1-2	CASNRHPNTENYGYTF	TGTGCCAGCAATAGACACCCGAATACGGAGAACTATGGCTACACCTTC
.	12	once	TRBV29-1	TRBJ1-2	CSAFYDGYGYTF	TGCAGCGCTTTTTACGACGGCTATGGCTACACCTTC
.	14	few	TRBV12-5	TRBJ2-5	CASGLSGGVETQYF	TGTGCTAGTGGTTTGTCGGGGGGCGTTGAGACCCAGTACTTC
TRBD1	13	.	TRBV2	TRBJ1-1	CASSGQLNTEAFF	TGTGCCAGCTCGGGACAGTTGAACACTGAAGCTTTCTTT
TRBD1	14	.	TRBV19	TRBJ1-1	CASSIRGLNTEAFF	TGTGCCAGTAGTATAAGGGGGCTGAACACTGAAGCTTTCTTT
.	16	once	TRBV11-3	TRBJ1-2	CASSLDRLQGFYGYTF	TGTGCCAGCAGCTTAGACCGTTTACAGGGATTTTATGGCTACACCTTC
.	18	.	TRBV14	TRBJ2-1	CASSQGGSGTSSYNEQFF	TGTGCCAGCAGCCAAGGAGGAAGCGGAACCAGCTCCTACAATGAGCAGTTCTTC
.	15	.	TRBV5-5	TRBJ1-1	CASSLVGQMNTEAFF	TGTGCCAGCAGCTTAGTGGGGCAGATGAACACTGAAGCTTTCTTT
TRBD1	15	.	TRBV19	TRBJ1-6	CASSFGQAGRSPLHF	TGTGCCAGTAGTTTTGGACAGGCCGGACGTTCACCCCTCCACTTT
TRBD1	15	many	TRBV4-2	TRBJ1-5	CASSQGGDSNQPQHF	TGTGCCAGCAGCCAGGGGGGGGACAGTAATCAGCCCCAGCATTTT
.	15	.	TRBV6-5	TRBJ1-5	CASSYDADPNQPQHF	TGTGCCAGCAGTTACGACGCCGACCCCAATCAGCCCCAGCATTTT
.	13	once	TRBV9	TRBJ1-2	CASSHSRDSGYTF	TGTGCCAGCAGCCACTCTCGTGACAGTGGCTACACCTTC
TRBD2	16	.	TRBV11-2	TRBJ2-2	CASSPSGSGRMGELFF	TGTGCCAGCAGCCCTAGCGGTAGCGGGAGGATGGGGGAGCTGTTTTTT
.	14	.	TRBV5-8	TRBJ1-3	CASSFTGSGNTIYF	TGTGCCAGCAGCTTTACGGGTTCTGGAAACACCATATATTTT
.	16	.	TRBV6-5	TRBJ1-2	CASSSDGRQGNYGYTF	TGTGCCAGCAGTTCCGACGGACGGCAGGGCAACTATGGCTACACCTTC
.	12	.	TRBV11-2	TRBJ2-2	CASSFFLGELFF	TGTGCCAGCAGCTTTTTTTTGGGGGAGCTGTTTTTT
.	13	.	TRBV12-3/TRBV12-4	TRBJ1-1	CASRRQGNAIAFF	TGTGCCAGCAGGCGGCAGGGGAATGCTATAGCTTTCTTT
.	15	.	TRBV5-6	TRBJ1-2	CASSLRQLTNYGYTF	TGTGCCAGCAGCCTCCGACAGCTTACTAACTATGGCTACACCTTC
.	15	.	TRBV28	TRBJ2-5	CASSLRGRGSETQYF	TGTGCCAGCAGTTTACGGGGCCGGGGGTCGGAGACCCAGTACTTC
.	13	once	TRBV30	TRBJ1-4	CAWSPGPNEKLFF	TGTGCCTGGAGTCCAGGGCCTAATGAAAAACTGTTTTTT
TRBD1	15	once	TRBV5-1	TRBJ1-4	CASSLLGTVNEKLFF	TGCGCCAGCAGCCTACTGGGGACAGTTAATGAAAAACTGTTTTTT
TRBD1	16	.	TRBV5-1	TRBJ2-1	CASREGPTGNYNEQFF	TGCGCCAGCAGAGAGGGGCCGACAGGGAACTACAATGAGCAGTTCTTC
.	11	.	TRBV29-1	TRBJ1-1	CSVGVNTEAFF	TGCAGCGTCGGTGTGAACACTGAAGCTTTCTTT
.	17	.	TRBV1	TRBJ2-5	CTSSQEIRDRIQETQYF	TGCACCAGCAGCCAAGAAATCCGGGACAGGATTCAAGAGACCCAGTACTTC
.	13	.	TRBV18	TRBJ1-1	CASSPQESIEAFF	TGTGCCAGCTCTCCACAGGAAAGTATTGAAGCTTTCTTT
TRBD1	14	.	TRBV24-1	TRBJ2-1	CATSDWDRENEQFF	TGTGCCACCAGTGATTGGGACAGGGAAAATGAGCAGTTCTTC
.	16	.	TRBV13	TRBJ1-2	CASSSRRGQGYYGYTF	TGTGCCAGCAGCTCCCGTCGGGGCCAGGGGTACTATGGCTACACCTTC
.	14	.	TRBV15	TRBJ2-7	CATSRAGSSYEQYF	TGTGCCACCAGCAGGGCTGGGTCGAGCTACGAGCAGTACTTC
.	13	.	TRBV4-1	TRBJ1-2	CASSQYQFSGYTF	TGCGCCAGCAGCCAATATCAATTCAGTGGCTACACCTTC
.	14	once	TRBV10-3	TRBJ2-5	CAIRTGDLQETQYF	TGTGCCATCAGAACCGGGGACCTCCAAGAGACCCAGTACTTC
TRBD1	14	.	TRBV5-1	TRBJ2-2	CASSRTGVSGELFF	TGCGCCAGCAGCCGGACAGGGGTTTCCGGGGAGCTGTTTTTT
TRBD2	16	.	TRBV15	TRBJ2-1	CATSRDLSTSRREQFF	TGTGCCACCAGCAGAGATTTGTCGACTAGCAGGCGTGAGCAGTTCTTC
.	14	.	TRBV4-1	TRBJ1-1	CASSHITGFTEAFF	TGCGCCAGCAGCCATATAACAGGGTTCACTGAAGCTTTCTTT
TRBD2	19	.	TRBV5-1	TRBJ2-3	CASSSPGTSGWRGTDTQYF	TGCGCCAGCAGCTCCCCCGGGACTAGCGGTTGGCGAGGCACAGATACGCAGTATTTT
.	15	.	TRBV3-1/TRBV3-2	TRBJ1-6	CASSQDIKGNSPLHF	TGTGCCAGCAGCCAAGATATTAAGGGAAATTCACCCCTCCACTTT
.	14	.	TRBV11-2	TRBJ2-1	CASSLGPANNEQFF	TGTGCCAGCAGCTTAGGACCCGCCAACAATGAGCAGTTCTTC
.	13	once	TRBV9	TRBJ2-2	CASSGSSARELFF	TGTGCCAGCAGCGGGTCTTCGGCAAGGGAGCTGTTTTTT
.	18	.	TRBV7-9	TRBJ1-1	CASSSSPGDSSTWSTAFF	TGTGCCAGCAGTTCCTCCCCAGGGGACTCCTCGACATGGTCAACGGCTTTCTTT
TRBD1	14	.	TRBV7-2	TRBJ2-1	CASSEQGALNEQFF	TGTGCCAGCAGCGAACAGGGGGCCCTTAATGAGCAGTTCTTC
TRBD1	15	.	TRBV28	TRBJ2-7	CASRSRDRQFYEQYF	TGTGCCAGCAGGTCACGGGACAGACAGTTCTACGAGCAGTACTTC
.	14	once	TRBV2	TRBJ2-5	CASSSARRQETQYF	TGTGCCAGCAGTTCCGCCCGACGGCAAGAGACCCAGTACTTC
.	13	.	TRBV27	TRBJ2-1	CASSLSNRGEQFF	TGTGCCAGCAGTTTATCGAATAGGGGTGAGCAGTTCTTC
TRBD1	21	.	TRBV4-1	TRBJ2-4	CASSQVAPGGTGSLAKNIQYF	TGCGCCAGCAGCCAAGTGGCCCCTGGCGGGACAGGGTCTTTAGCCAAAAACATTCAGTACTTC
.	14	.	TRBV6-5	TRBJ1-6	CASSYNGINSPLHF	TGTGCCAGCAGTTACAACGGGATTAATTCACCCCTCCACTTT
.	16	.	TRBV5-1	TRBJ2-1	CASSDLRGSSYNEQFF	TGCGCCAGCAGCGACCTCAGGGGAAGCTCCTACAATGAGCAGTTCTTC
.	14	.	TRBV4-3	TRBJ1-2	CASSQGRDGGGYTF	TGCGCCAGCAGCCAAGGCAGGGATGGTGGTGGCTACACCTTC
TRBD1	15	.	TRBV4-1	TRBJ2-7	CASSQARTGVSEQYF	TGCGCCAGCAGCCAAGCAAGGACAGGGGTGAGCGAGCAGTACTTC
TRBD1	14	.	TRBV5-4	TRBJ2-2	CASSLKGAHGELFF	TGTGCCAGCAGCTTGAAGGGGGCTCACGGGGAGCTGTTTTTT
TRBD1	15	.	TRBV4-1	TRBJ1-5	CASSVQQGSNQPQHF	TGCGCCAGCAGCGTACAACAGGGGAGCAATCAGCCCCAGCATTTT
.	16	.	TRBV9	TRBJ1-3	CASSVYQTGNGNTIYF	TGTGCCAGCAGCGTATACCAAACAGGGAATGGAAACACCATATATTTT
.	14	.	TRBV29-1	TRBJ2-1	CSSITVTRDYEQFF	TGCAGCTCTATAACCGTGACTAGAGATTATGAGCAGTTCTTC
TRBD1	15	.	TRBV5-6	TRBJ2-3	CASSPDRGLTDTQYF	TGTGCCAGCAGCCCCGACAGGGGGCTTACAGATACGCAGTATTTT
.	12	few	TRBV28	TRBJ1-3	CASISWGNTIYF	TGTGCCAGCATCTCTTGGGGAAACACCATATATTTT
.	15	.	TRBV4-2	TRBJ1-1	CASSPLGVGDTEAFF	TGTGCCAGCAGCCCCCTAGGGGTAGGGGACACTGAAGCTTTCTTT
TRBD2	16	.	TRBV30	TRBJ2-1	CAWGVGLAGPYNEQFF	TGTGCCTGGGGCGTGGGACTAGCGGGGCCCTACAATGAGCAGTTCTTC
.	13	.	TRBV11-1	TRBJ1-5	CASSFGVNQPQHF	TGTGCCAGCAGCTTTGGGGTCAATCAGCCCCAGCATTTT
TRBD1	14	once	TRBV16	TRBJ1-5	CASSRTGLNQPQHF	TGTGCCAGCAGCCGGACAGGTCTCAATCAGCCCCAGCATTTT
.	14	.	TRBV2	TRBJ2-1	CASSLGLPYNEQFF	TGTGCCAGCAGCCTGGGACTTCCCTACAATGAGCAGTTCTTC
.	13	.	TRBV6-4	TRBJ2-1	CASSRIAETEQFF	TGTGCCAGCAGTCGTATAGCGGAAACAGAGCAGTTCTTC
.	13	.	TRBV2	TRBJ2-1	CASPRGRSDEQFF	TGTGCCAGTCCTCGAGGGAGATCGGATGAGCAGTTCTTC